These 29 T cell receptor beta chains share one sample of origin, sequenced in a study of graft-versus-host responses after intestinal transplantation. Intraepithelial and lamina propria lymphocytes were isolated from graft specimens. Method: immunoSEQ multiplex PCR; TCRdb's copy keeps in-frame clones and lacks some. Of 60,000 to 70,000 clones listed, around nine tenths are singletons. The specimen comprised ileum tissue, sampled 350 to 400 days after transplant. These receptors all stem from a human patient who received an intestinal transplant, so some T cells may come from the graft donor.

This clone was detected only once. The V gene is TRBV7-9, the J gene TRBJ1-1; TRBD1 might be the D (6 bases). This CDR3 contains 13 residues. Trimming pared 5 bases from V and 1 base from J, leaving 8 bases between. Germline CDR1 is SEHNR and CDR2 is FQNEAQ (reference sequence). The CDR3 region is CASSTGQNTEAFF. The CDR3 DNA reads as TGTGCCAGCAGCACGGGACAGAACACTGAAGCTTTCTTT.

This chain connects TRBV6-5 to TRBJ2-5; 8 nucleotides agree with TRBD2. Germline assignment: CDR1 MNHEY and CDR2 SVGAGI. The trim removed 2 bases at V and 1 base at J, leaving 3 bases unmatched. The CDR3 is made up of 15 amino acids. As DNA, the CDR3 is TGTGCCAGCAGTTACGTGGCGGGAGGCCAAGAGACCCAGTACTTC. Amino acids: CASSYVAGGQETQYF.

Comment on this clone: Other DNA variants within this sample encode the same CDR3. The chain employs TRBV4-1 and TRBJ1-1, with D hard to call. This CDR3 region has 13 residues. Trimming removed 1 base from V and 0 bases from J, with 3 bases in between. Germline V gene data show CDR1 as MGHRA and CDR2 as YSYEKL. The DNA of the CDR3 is TGCGCCAGCAGCCAAGGGGTGAACACTGAAGCTTTCTTT. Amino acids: CASSQGVNTEAFF.

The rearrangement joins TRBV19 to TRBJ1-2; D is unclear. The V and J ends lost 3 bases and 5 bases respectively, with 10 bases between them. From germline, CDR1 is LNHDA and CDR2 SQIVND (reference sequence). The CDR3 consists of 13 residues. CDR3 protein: CASSMMSDYGYTF. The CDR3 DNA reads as TGTGCCAGTAGTATGATGTCAGATTATGGCTACACCTTC.

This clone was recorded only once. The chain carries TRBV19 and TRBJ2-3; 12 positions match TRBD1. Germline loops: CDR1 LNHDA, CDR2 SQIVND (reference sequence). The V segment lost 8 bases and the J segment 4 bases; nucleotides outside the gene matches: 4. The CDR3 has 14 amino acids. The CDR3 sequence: CASSGTGGADTQYF. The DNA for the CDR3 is TGTGCCAGTTCCGGGACAGGGGGCGCAGATACGCAGTATTTT.

This CDR3 is CASNRVGTEAFF. In DNA form, the CDR3 reads TGTGCCAGCAACAGGGTGGGCACTGAAGCTTTCTTT. The chain has TRBV6-1 and TRBJ1-1, with D perhaps TRBD1 (6 bases). CDR3 length: 12 residues. The V end lost 7 bases, the J end lost 4 bases, and 10 bases lay between the germline ends. CDR1 and CDR2 (germline): MNHNS, SASEGT.

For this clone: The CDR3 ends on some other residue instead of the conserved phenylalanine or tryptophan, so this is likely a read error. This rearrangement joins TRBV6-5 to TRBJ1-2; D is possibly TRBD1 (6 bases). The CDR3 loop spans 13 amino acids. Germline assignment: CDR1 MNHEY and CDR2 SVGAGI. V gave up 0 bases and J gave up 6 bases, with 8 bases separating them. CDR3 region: CASSYSPGDGYTL. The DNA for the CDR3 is TGTGCCAGCAGTTACTCTCCAGGGGATGGCTACACCCTC.

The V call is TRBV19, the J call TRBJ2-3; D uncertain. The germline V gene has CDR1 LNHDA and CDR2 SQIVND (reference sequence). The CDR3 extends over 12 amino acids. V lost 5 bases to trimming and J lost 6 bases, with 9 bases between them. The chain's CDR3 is CASSRTSDTQYF. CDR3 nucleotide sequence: TGTGCCAGTAGTCGCACGAGCGATACGCAGTATTTT.

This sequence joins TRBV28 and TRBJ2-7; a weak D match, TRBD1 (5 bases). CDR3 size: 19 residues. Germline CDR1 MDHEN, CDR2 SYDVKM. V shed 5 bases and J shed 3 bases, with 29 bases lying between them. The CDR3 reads CASSPTGLNYEGLNYEQYF. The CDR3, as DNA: TGTGCCAGCAGTCCCACAGGTTTGAACTACGAAGGTTTGAACTACGAGCAGTACTTC.

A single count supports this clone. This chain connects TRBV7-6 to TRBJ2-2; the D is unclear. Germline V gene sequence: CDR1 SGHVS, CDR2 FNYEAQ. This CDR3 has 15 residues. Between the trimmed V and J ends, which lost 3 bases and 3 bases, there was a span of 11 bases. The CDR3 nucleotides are TGTGCCAGCAGCTTTTATACCCCGGACACCGGGGAGCTGTTTTTT. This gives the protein CASSFYTPDTGELFF. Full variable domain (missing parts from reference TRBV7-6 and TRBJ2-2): GAGVSQSPRYKVTKRGQDVALRCDPISGHVSLYWYRQALGQGPEFLTYFNYEAQQDKSGLPNDRFSAERPEGSISTLTIQRTEQRDSAMYRCASSFYTPDTGELFFGEGSRLTVL.

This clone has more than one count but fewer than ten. The CDR3 nucleotides are TGCGCCAGCAGACTTGGGAGCTCTGGGGCCAACGTCCTGACTTTC. This sequence encodes CASRLGSSGANVLTF. The chain is built from TRBV10-2 and TRBJ2-6; a weak D match, TRBD2 (5 bases). V was clipped by 6 bases and J by 0 bases, with 9 bases between them. Germline assignment: CDR1 WSHSY and CDR2 SAAADI. The CDR3 spans 15 residues.

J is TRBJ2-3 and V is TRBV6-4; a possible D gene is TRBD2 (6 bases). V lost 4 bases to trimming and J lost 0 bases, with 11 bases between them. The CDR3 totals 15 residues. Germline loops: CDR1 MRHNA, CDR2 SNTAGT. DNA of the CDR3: TGTGCCAGCAGTGTTGGGGGAGGAAGCACAGATACGCAGTATTTT. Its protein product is CASSVGGGSTDTQYF.

DNA of the CDR3: TGTGCCAGCAGCTTGCCTAGCGGGGGGGCGGCTGAGACCCAGTACTTC. Translating it yields CASSLPSGGAAETQYF. This chain links TRBV5-5 with TRBJ2-5, with TRBD2 identical over 12 bases. CDR1 and CDR2 (germline): SGHKS, YYEKEE (reference sequence). The CDR3 runs to 16 residues. The V and J ends lost 1 base and 5 bases, in that order; junction bases with no gene match: 6.

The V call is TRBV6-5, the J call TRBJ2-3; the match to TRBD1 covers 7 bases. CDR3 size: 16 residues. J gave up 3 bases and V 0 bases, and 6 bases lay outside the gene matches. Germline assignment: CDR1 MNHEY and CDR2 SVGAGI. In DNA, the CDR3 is TGTGCCAGCAGTTACTCGTTAGGGGGCCTTACAGATACGCAGTATTTT. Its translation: CASSYSLGGLTDTQYF.

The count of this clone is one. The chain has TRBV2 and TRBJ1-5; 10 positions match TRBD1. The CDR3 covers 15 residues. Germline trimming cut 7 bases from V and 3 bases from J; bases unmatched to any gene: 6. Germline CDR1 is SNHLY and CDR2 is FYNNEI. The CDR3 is CASTLGQGFNQPQHF. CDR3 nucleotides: TGTGCCAGCACCTTGGGACAGGGGTTCAATCAGCCCCAGCATTTT.

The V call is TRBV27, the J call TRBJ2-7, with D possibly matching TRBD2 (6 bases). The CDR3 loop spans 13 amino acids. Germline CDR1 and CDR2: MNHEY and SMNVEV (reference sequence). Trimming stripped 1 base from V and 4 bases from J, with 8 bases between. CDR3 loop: CASSLWRGYEQYF. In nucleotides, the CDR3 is TGTGCCAGCAGTTTATGGCGGGGATACGAGCAGTACTTC.

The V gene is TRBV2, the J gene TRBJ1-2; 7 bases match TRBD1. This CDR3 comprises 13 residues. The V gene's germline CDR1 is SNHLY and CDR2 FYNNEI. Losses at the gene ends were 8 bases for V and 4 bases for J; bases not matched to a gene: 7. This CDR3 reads CASDSTGAYGYTF. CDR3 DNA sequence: TGTGCCAGCGACTCAACAGGGGCCTATGGCTACACCTTC.

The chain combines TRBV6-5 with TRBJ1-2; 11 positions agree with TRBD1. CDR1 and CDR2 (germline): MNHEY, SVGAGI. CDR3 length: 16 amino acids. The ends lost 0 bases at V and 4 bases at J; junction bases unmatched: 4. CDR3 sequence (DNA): TGTGCCAGCAGTTACTCCGGGACAGGGGGGCCCTATGGCTACACCTTC. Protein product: CASSYSGTGGPYGYTF.

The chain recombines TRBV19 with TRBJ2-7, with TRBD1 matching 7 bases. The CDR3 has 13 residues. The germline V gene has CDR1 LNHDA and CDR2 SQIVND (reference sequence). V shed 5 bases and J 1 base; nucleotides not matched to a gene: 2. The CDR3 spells CASSWTGSYEQYF. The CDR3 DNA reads TGTGCCAGTAGTTGGACAGGTTCCTACGAGCAGTACTTC.

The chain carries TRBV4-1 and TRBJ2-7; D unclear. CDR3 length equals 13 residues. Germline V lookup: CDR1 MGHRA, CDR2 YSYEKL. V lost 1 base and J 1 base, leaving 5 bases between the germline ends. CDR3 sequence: CASSQVGSYEQYF. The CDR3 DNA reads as TGCGCCAGCAGCCAAGTGGGGTCCTACGAGCAGTACTTC.

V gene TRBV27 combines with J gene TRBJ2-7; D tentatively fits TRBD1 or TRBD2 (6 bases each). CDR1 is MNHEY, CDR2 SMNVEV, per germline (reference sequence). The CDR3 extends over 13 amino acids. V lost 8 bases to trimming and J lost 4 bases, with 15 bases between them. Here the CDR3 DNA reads TGTGCCAGCTGGAGGATAGGGGGGTACGAGCAGTACTTC. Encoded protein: CASWRIGGYEQYF.

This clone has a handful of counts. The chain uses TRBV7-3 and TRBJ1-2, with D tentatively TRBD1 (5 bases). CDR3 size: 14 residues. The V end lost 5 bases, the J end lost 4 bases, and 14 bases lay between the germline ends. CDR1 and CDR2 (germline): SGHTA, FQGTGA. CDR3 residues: CASSPDGGSYGYTF. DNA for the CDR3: TGTGCCAGCAGCCCAGACGGGGGGTCCTATGGCTACACCTTC.

The DNA of the CDR3 is TGTGCCAGCAGCTTAGATGCAGGGGGCCATCAGCCCCAGCATTTT. Protein sequence: CASSLDAGGHQPQHF. This rearrangement joins TRBV11-2 to TRBJ1-5, with 8 bases fitting TRBD1. The CDR3 consists of 15 residues. J lost 5 bases, V lost 0 bases, and 3 bases had no gene match. From germline, CDR1 is SGHAT and CDR2 FQNNGV.

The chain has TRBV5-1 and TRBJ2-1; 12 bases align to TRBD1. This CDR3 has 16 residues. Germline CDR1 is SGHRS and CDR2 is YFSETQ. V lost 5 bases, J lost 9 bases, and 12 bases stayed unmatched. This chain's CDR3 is CASSFAGTGGYFEQFF. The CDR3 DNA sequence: TGCGCCAGCAGTTTCGCTGGGACAGGGGGCTATTTTGAGCAGTTCTTC.

The CDR3 region has the DNA TGTGCCAGCAGTGAAGCCACCACAGGGCCCTACAATGAGCAGTTCTTC. It is translated as CASSEATTGPYNEQFF. V and J are TRBV6-1 and TRBJ2-1; D may be TRBD1 (6 bases). The length of the CDR3 is 16 residues. V was cut by 0 bases and J by 2 bases, with 11 bases left in between. The germline V gene has CDR1 MNHNS and CDR2 SASEGT.

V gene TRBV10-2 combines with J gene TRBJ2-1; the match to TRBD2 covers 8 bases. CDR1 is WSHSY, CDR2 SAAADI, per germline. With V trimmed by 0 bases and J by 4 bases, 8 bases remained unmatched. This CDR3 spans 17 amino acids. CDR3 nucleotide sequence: TGCGCCAGCAGTGAGTCCCGGGGGACTAGTACTTACAATGAGCAGTTCTTC. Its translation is CASSESRGTSTYNEQFF.

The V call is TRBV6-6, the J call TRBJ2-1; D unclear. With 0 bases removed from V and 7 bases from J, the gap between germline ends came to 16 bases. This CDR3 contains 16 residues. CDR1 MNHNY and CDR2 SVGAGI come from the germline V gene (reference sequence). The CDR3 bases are TGTGCCAGCAGTTACTCGACCTCGACCCATACGAATGAGCAGTTCTTC. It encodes CASSYSTSTHTNEQFF.

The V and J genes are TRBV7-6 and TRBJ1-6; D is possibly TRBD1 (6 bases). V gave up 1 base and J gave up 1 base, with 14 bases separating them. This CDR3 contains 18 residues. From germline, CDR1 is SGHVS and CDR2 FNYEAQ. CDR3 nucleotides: TGTGCCAGCAGCTTAGAGATCGGGGGGCGGTCCTATAATTCACCCCTCCACTTT. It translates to CASSLEIGGRSYNSPLHF.

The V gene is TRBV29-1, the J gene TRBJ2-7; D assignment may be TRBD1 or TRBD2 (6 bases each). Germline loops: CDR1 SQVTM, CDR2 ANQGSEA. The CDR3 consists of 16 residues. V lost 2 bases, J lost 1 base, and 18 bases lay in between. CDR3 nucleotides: TGCAGCGTTGAAAATTTCCAGGGGACTGGTTCCTACGAGCAGTACTTC. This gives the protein CSVENFQGTGSYEQYF.